The clone carrying this TCR beta chain was seen just once. In building TCR beta libraries, iRepertoire HTBI primers were used together with Arm-PCR of CDR3 regions. Original processing methods: Samples collectively showed around 56 TRBV and roughly 15 TRBJ segments. MiXCR, applied by TCRdb to the multiplex PCR reads, yields one record per CDR3 protein. The V and J calls were determined by TCRdb, not by the authors. The profile shows under 400,000 distinct CDR3 sequences, 15% to 20% of them singletons. This sample was taken from a study of regulatory T cells in long-lasting Graves disease. Time point indicated: newly diagnosed GD, antithyroid drugs for less than 3 months. Researchers made the TCR library from RNA that was extracted from PBMCs. Peripheral blood, 7.5 to 9 milliliters of it, was drawn into EDTA tubes. The V gene end was trimmed by 0 bases and the J gene end by 5 bases; junction bases not matched to a gene: 8. This CDR3 contains 16 residues. Germline values: CDR1 MNHEY, CDR2 SVGEGT.

The sample was also reused in another study, on T cells in Graves' hyperthyroidism and ophthalmopathy. Per that paper: Researchers found most expanded thyroid clonotypes above 0.001 in blood as well.

This sequence was found in a man aged 40-50 years with Graves disease. The rearrangement links TRBV6-2 or TRBV6-3 to TRBJ2-3, with 7 bases matching TRBD2. Sequencing used peripheral blood mononuclear cells (PBMCs), obtained at new diagnosis, from a patient treated with antithyroid drugs. The CDR3 region has the DNA TGTGCCAGCAGTTACTCGCGGGGGACGTTCCGAGATACGCAGTATTTT. The encoded protein is CASSYSRGTFRDTQYF.